The 25 T cell receptor beta chains below were found in one sample sequenced in a study of blood T cell repertoires in COVID-19. Generated by immunoSEQ multiplex PCR, the TCRdb table keeps only in-frame clones and is missing some. Counted here are some 45,000 clones, roughly 80% occurring once; the ten biggest clones make up approximately 8.2%. Sequences were obtained from peripheral blood. The origin of the receptors is a man in his fifties or sixties with acute or convalescent COVID-19.

The rearrangement uses TRBV11-3 and TRBJ2-1; TRBD1 matches at 9 bases. Germline V CDR1 and CDR2: SGHNT, YENEEA. V gave up 4 bases and J gave up 8 bases; unmatched junction bases: 3. The CDR3 runs 13 residues. CDR3 region: CASSSGQGYEQFF. The CDR3 region has the DNA TGTGCCAGCAGCTCCGGACAGGGGTATGAGCAGTTCTTC.

The chain employs TRBV30 and TRBJ1-3; D is possibly TRBD1 (5 bases). Germline CDR1 and CDR2: GTSNPN and SVGIG (reference sequence). This CDR3 region has 15 residues. V was shortened by 3 bases and J by 0 bases, with 12 bases between the two germline ends. CDR3 sequence (DNA): TGTGCCTGGAGCCTGGCAGGGAACTCTGGAAACACCATATATTTT. Its translation is CAWSLAGNSGNTIYF.

This clone was counted a single time. The chain is built from TRBV2 and TRBJ1-5; 7 nucleotides agree with TRBD1. Germline V CDR1 and CDR2: SNHLY, FYNNEI. The length of the CDR3 is 16 residues. Trimming took 0 bases from V and 6 from J; bases not matched to a gene: 8. In DNA form, the CDR3 reads TGTGCCAGCAGTGAAGCGCTTCTACAGGGGAGTCAGCCCCAGCATTTT. It encodes CASSEALLQGSQPQHF.

The chain combines TRBV9 with TRBJ1-4; no reliable D call. There are 15 residues in the CDR3. Trimming cost V 5 bases and J 0 bases, with 11 bases left between them. Germline lookup yields CDR1 SGDLS and CDR2 YYNGEE. The CDR3 bases are TGTGCCAGCAGTCCGGAGGGTGCAACTAATGAAAAACTGTTTTTT. Translation: CASSPEGATNEKLFF.

The sample holds one count of this clone. The J gene is TRBJ1-1, the V gene TRBV5-4; TRBD1 might be the D (6 bases). The germline CDR1 and CDR2 sequences are SGHNT and YYREEE (reference sequence). Trimming removed 7 bases from V and 6 bases from J, with 22 bases in between. The CDR3 consists of 15 residues. The DNA for the CDR3 is TGTGCCAGCGGCTCAACAGGGTTTTATGACGCTGAAGCTTTCTTT. This translates into CASGSTGFYDAEAFF.

The chain is built from TRBV5-6 and TRBJ1-5; D perhaps matches TRBD1 (6 bases). V was shortened by 4 bases and J by 4 bases, with 15 bases between the two germline ends. The germline gives CDR1 SGHDT, CDR2 YYEEEE. The CDR3 loop spans 15 amino acids. CDR3 DNA: TGTGCCAGCAGCCGGGCACAGGGTAGGAATCAGCCCCAGCATTTT. It specifies CASSRAQGRNQPQHF.

The chain combines TRBV5-1 with TRBJ1-3, with a possible D match to TRBD1 (6 bases). Between the trimmed V and J ends, which lost 7 bases and 3 bases, there was a span of 11 bases. Germline V CDR1 and CDR2: SGHRS, YFSETQ. The CDR3 runs to 13 residues. In DNA form, the CDR3 reads TGCGCCAGCGCCAGGGGAAGTGGAAACACCATATATTTT. Translated, it gives CASARGSGNTIYF.

The rearrangement joins TRBV12-5 to TRBJ1-4, with TRBD1 identical over 7 bases. This CDR3 spans 15 amino acids. Germline V gene lookup returns CDR1 LGHNT and CDR2 FRNRAP. J was trimmed by 3 bases and V by 4 bases; bases with no gene match: 5. CDR3 DNA sequence: TGTGCTAGTGGTTATGGACAGGAATCTAATGAAAAACTGTTTTTT. Its translation: CASGYGQESNEKLFF.

This chain connects TRBV2 to TRBJ2-5; 7 positions agree with TRBD2. The V gene's germline CDR1 is SNHLY and CDR2 FYNNEI. The CDR3 has 15 residues. J was trimmed by 3 bases and V by 2 bases; bases with no gene match: 6. The chain's CDR3 is CASSEMMGGKETQYF. For the CDR3, the DNA is TGTGCCAGCAGTGAAATGATGGGGGGGAAAGAGACCCAGTACTTC.

This chain joins TRBV2 and TRBJ2-3; 14 nucleotides match TRBD2. J was trimmed by 7 bases and V by 4 bases; bases with no gene match: 4. Germline V gene lookup returns CDR1 SNHLY and CDR2 FYNNEI. CDR3 length equals 15 residues. Here the CDR3 reads CASSATSGGANTQYF. The CDR3 DNA reads as TGTGCCAGCAGTGCGACTAGCGGGGGGGCGAATACGCAGTATTTT. Filled out from reference TRBV2 and TRBJ2-3, the complete variable domain reads EPEVTQTPSHQVTQMGQEVILRCVPISNHLYFYWYRQILGQKVEFLVSFYNNEISEKSEIFDDQFSVERPDGSNFTLKIRSTKLEDSAMYFCASSATSGGANTQYFGPGTRLTVL.

The V gene is TRBV18, the J gene TRBJ1-6, with D possibly TRBD1 on 6 matching bases. The V and J ends lost 6 bases and 5 bases respectively, with 11 bases between them. This CDR3 has 14 amino acids. The germline V gene encodes CDR1 KGHSH and CDR2 LQKENI. CDR3 in amino acids: CASSAGANNSPLHF. The DNA for the CDR3 is TGTGCCAGCTCTGCGGGGGCAAATAATTCACCCCTCCACTTT.

The chain is built from TRBV4-2 and TRBJ1-4, with D possibly TRBD1 on 5 matching bases. Trimming took off 1 base at V and 8 bases at J, with 17 bases between the two ends. The CDR3 contains 16 residues. Germline CDR1 and CDR2: LGHNA and YNFKEQ. The CDR3 here is CASSQGNTGRGEKLFF. CDR3 nucleotide sequence: TGTGCCAGCAGCCAAGGTAACACAGGAAGGGGAGAAAAACTGTTTTTT.

The gene calls are TRBV7-2 and TRBJ2-5; D not resolved. Trimming pared 3 bases from V and 4 bases from J, leaving 6 bases between. CDR1 is SGHTA and CDR2 is FQGNSA in the germline V gene. The length of the CDR3 is 12 residues. For the CDR3, the DNA is TGTGCCAGCAGCTTTAGTGTAGAGACCCAGTACTTC. Amino acid sequence: CASSFSVETQYF. The whole variable domain, remainder taken from reference TRBV7-2 and TRBJ2-5, is GAGVSQSPSNKVTEKGKDVELRCDPISGHTALYWYRQSLGQGLEFLIYFQGNSAPDKSGLPSDRFSAERTGGSVSTLTIQRTQQEDSAVYLCASSFSVETQYFGPGTRLLVL.

The rearrangement uses TRBV6-5 and TRBJ1-2; D is possibly TRBD1 (5 bases). CDR1 and CDR2 (germline): MNHEY, SVGAGI. Trimming removed 9 bases from V and 0 bases from J, with 11 bases in between. The CDR3 contains 13 residues. The CDR3 nucleotides are TGTGCCAGTTCAGGGCTAGCTAACTATGGCTACACCTTC. Protein product: CASSGLANYGYTF.

J is TRBJ1-6 and V is TRBV12-3 or TRBV12-4; no clear D gene. Trimming cost V 7 bases and J 9 bases, with 7 bases left between them. The CDR3 covers 11 residues. The CDR3 is CASTAGSPLHF. The DNA for the CDR3 is TGTGCCAGCACAGCGGGTTCACCCCTCCACTTT.

This clone came up once. The chain combines TRBV4-1 with TRBJ1-4; 8 bases align to TRBD1. J was trimmed by 3 bases and V by 4 bases; bases with no gene match: 10. Germline loops: CDR1 MGHRA, CDR2 YSYEKL. This CDR3 has 17 amino acids. The CDR3 coding sequence is TGCGCCAGCAGCCTCGTCCCGGGACAGGTTGCTAATGAAAAACTGTTTTTT. This encodes CASSLVPGQVANEKLFF.

The chain links TRBV10-3 to TRBJ1-1, with D perhaps matching TRBD1 (5 bases). CDR3 length: 12 amino acids. Germline CDR1 and CDR2: ENHRY and SYGVKD. Trimming shortened V by 6 bases and J by 6 bases, and 11 bases separated the two germline ends. For the CDR3, the DNA is TGTGCCATCAGCTCCAGGGAGGCTGAAGCTTTCTTT. Amino acids: CAISSREAEAFF.

The chain joins TRBV2 to TRBJ2-7; 9 nucleotides align to TRBD2. V lost 8 bases and J lost 5; bases outside the gene matches: 7. This CDR3 is 13 amino acids long. Germline V gene sequence: CDR1 SNHLY, CDR2 FYNNEI. CDR3 in DNA: TGTGCCAGCGGGCGGGGGGGAAGGAACGAGCAGTACTTC. Encoded protein: CASGRGGRNEQYF.

The chain couples TRBV2 to TRBJ1-2, with D perhaps TRBD1 (5 bases). The V and J ends lost 4 bases and 1 base respectively, with 10 bases between them. Per germline, CDR1 SNHLY and CDR2 FYNNEI. There are 14 residues in the CDR3. This CDR3 is CASSASRVNYGYTF. The DNA for the CDR3 is TGTGCCAGCAGTGCATCCAGGGTTAACTATGGCTACACCTTC.

The gene calls are TRBV30 and TRBJ1-1; D may be TRBD1 (5 bases). Per the germline V gene, CDR1 is GTSNPN and CDR2 is SVGIG (reference sequence). The CDR3 length is 13 residues. The V and J ends lost 0 bases and 4 bases respectively, with 9 bases between them. CDR3 bases: TGTGCCTGGAGTGTATCAGGGCTCACTGAAGCTTTCTTT. It yields the protein CAWSVSGLTEAFF. Variable domain in full (rest from reference TRBV30 and TRBJ1-1): SQTIHQWPATLVQPVGSPLSLECTVEGTSNPNLYWYRQAAGRGLQLLFYSVGIGQISSEVPQNLSASRPQDRQFILSSKKLLLSDSGFYLCAWSVSGLTEAFFGQGTRLTVV.

This chain connects TRBV30 to TRBJ2-4; TRBD1 matches 9 bases. The CDR3 is 13 amino acids. Germline V gene sequence: CDR1 GTSNPN, CDR2 SVGIG (reference sequence). V shed 5 bases and J 6 bases; nucleotides not matched to a gene: 5. The CDR3 region has the DNA TGTGCCTGGGATAGACAGGGGGGAAACATTCAGTACTTC. It encodes CAWDRQGGNIQYF. Using reference TRBV30 and TRBJ2-4 for the parts outside the CDR3, the full variable domain is SQTIHQWPATLVQPVGSPLSLECTVEGTSNPNLYWYRQAAGRGLQLLFYSVGIGQISSEVPQNLSASRPQDRQFILSSKKLLLSDSGFYLCAWDRQGGNIQYFGAGTRLSVL.

The rearrangement links TRBV11-2 to TRBJ1-2; tentatively, D is TRBD1 (6 bases). Germline V gene lookup returns CDR1 SGHAT and CDR2 FQNNGV. CDR3 length: 15 residues. The V end was cut by 5 bases, the J end by 6 bases, with 19 bases between. The CDR3, as DNA: TGTGCCAGCAGCCCAGGACCCAGGGGCTATCATGGCTACACCTTC. Its protein product is CASSPGPRGYHGYTF. Looking up the rest from reference TRBV11-2 and TRBJ1-2 gives the full variable domain: EAGVAQSPRYKIIEKRQSVAFWCNPISGHATLYWYQQILGQGPKLLIQFQNNGVVDDSQLPKDRFSAERLKGVDSTLKIQPAKLEDSAVYLCASSPGPRGYHGYTFGSGTRLTVV.

J is TRBJ2-3 and V is TRBV12-3 or TRBV12-4, with D perhaps matching TRBD1 (6 bases). The CDR3 has 13 residues. The ends were cut back, 6 bases at V and 3 bases at J, with 10 bases in the middle. In nucleotides, the CDR3 is TGTGCCAGCAGCGGTGACAGGACAGATACGCAGTATTTT. Translating gives CASSGDRTDTQYF.

The chain links TRBV5-4 to TRBJ1-1; 8 nucleotides match TRBD1. From germline, CDR1 is SGHNT and CDR2 YYREEE (reference sequence). CDR3 length: 12 residues. Losses at the gene ends were 3 bases for V and 8 bases for J; bases not matched to a gene: 3. The CDR3 DNA follows: TGTGCCAGCAGCTCTGGGACAGGCGAAGCTTTCTTT. It specifies CASSSGTGEAFF.

The chain uses TRBV5-4 and TRBJ1-4, with 10 bases that match TRBD1. This CDR3 is 14 amino acids long. Germline V gene data show CDR1 as SGHNT and CDR2 as YYREEE (reference sequence). The J segment lost 6 bases and the V segment lost 2 bases, leaving 1 base of the junction unmatched. In DNA form, the CDR3 reads TGTGCCAGCAGCTTTGACAGGGGGCATGAAAAACTGTTTTTT. It encodes CASSFDRGHEKLFF.